This T cell receptor beta chain was observed in a study of T-cell reconstitution after alpha-beta-depleted transplantation in children. Overall study results and limits: TCRbeta diversity was high at day 60 in some patients (a result of surviving recipient T cells and thymic progenitors). Expanded graft clones, several hundred of them, were reportedly the source of alpha-beta T cells about two months after transplant.

This CDR3 comprises 14 residues. Germline assignment: CDR1 SGHAT and CDR2 FQNNGV. Losses at the gene ends were 6 bases for V and 1 base for J; bases not matched to a gene: 4. This clonotype has ten or more counts. Its antigen remains unidentified. This sample's TCRbeta library carried unique molecular identifier barcodes. TCRdb re-analysed the PCR reads in MiXCR, keeping a single row per CDR3 protein. This table holds about 110,000 distinct CDR3 sequences, approximately 6.4% found once. The sample in question was PBMCs, mostly from graft donor cells, obtained 360 days after TCRalphabeta/CD19-depleted stem cell transplant. The receptor comes from a male patient between 2 and 10 years old who had a stem cell transplant for acute lymphoblastic leukemia, so the T cells may come from the graft donor. The rearrangement uses TRBV11-2 and TRBJ2-5; 8 bases are a match to TRBD2. CDR3 sequence reads: CASRRAGAQETQYF. The CDR3 DNA reads as TGTGCCAGCAGACGAGCGGGGGCCCAAGAGACCCAGTACTTC.